This T cell receptor beta chain was documented in a study of a mutant IDH1 vaccine in newly diagnosed glioma. About the study: Patients previously underwent radiotherapy, temozolomide, or both, and most underwent both. At week 47 came visit V13, while visit V12 had come at week 35.

In the case of this clone: Its antigen is not identified.

Time point of the sample: week 47, end of study. What each vaccine dose contained was 300 ug of mutant IDH1 20-mer peptide, accompanied by topical imiquimod. This table comes from immunoSEQ multiplex PCR, and its TCRdb copy is limited to in-frame clones, with some not included. This sample has about 46,000 clones, with approximately 84% found just once. V gave up 3 bases and J gave up 3 bases; unmatched junction bases: 5. The CDR3 runs 14 residues. CDR1 is KGHSH and CDR2 is LQKENI in the germline V gene. Sequencing used PBMCs, obtained from a glioma patient whose treatment included an IDH1 peptide vaccine. The rearrangement links TRBV18 to TRBJ2-7; TRBD2 matches 7 bases. This clonotype was obtained from a woman aged 25 to 39 with glioma. Some clones in this sample may be carry-over from other donors' samples. The CDR3 sequence: CASSPTSDHYEQYF. In nucleotides, the CDR3 is TGTGCCAGCTCACCTACTAGCGACCACTACGAGCAGTACTTC. The full variable domain, completed using reference TRBV18 and TRBJ2-7, is NAGVMQNPRHLVRRRGQEARLRCSPMKGHSHVYWYRQLPEEGLKFMVYLQKENIIDESGMPKERFSAEFPKEGPSILRIQQVVRGDSAAYFCASSPTSDHYEQYFGPGTRLTVT.